This is a list of T cell receptor beta chains from one sample in a study of identical twins. TCRdb ran MiXCR on the 5' RACE reads and lists one entry per CDR3 protein. The table records approximately 700,000 distinct CDR3 sequences, roughly 6% of them present only once. Input material: naive T cells sorted from blood. The origin of the receptors is a man aged 18 to 29 in good health. CDR3s include the opening cysteine and the closing phenylalanine or tryptophan. The order of the fields is J gene, V gene, D gene, clone size, CDR3 DNA, CDR3 protein. A D gene is named only where the DNA matches it firmly. Clone size, where shown, is once, few, many, or a class for clones that have expanded.

j_call: TRBJ2-3
v_call: TRBV29-1
d_call: TRBD2
clone_size: many
cdr3_nt: TGCAGCGCTGGGGGAGGGGAATCTCCTTCAGATACGCAGTATTTT
cdr3_aa: CSAGGGESPSDTQYF

j_call: TRBJ2-1
v_call: TRBV5-1
d_call: -
clone_size: many
cdr3_nt: TGCGCCAGCAGCTTGGACGGTTACAATGAGCAGTTCTTC
cdr3_aa: CASSLDGYNEQFF

j_call: TRBJ1-1
v_call: TRBV25-1
d_call: -
clone_size: many
cdr3_nt: TGTGCCAGCAGTGAGCAGGGGACCCCCACTGAAGCTTTCTTT
cdr3_aa: CASSEQGTPTEAFF

j_call: TRBJ1-1
v_call: TRBV7-2
d_call: -
clone_size: few
cdr3_nt: TGTGCCAGCAGCTTAAAGTTGTGGTACACTGAAGCTTTCTTT
cdr3_aa: CASSLKLWYTEAFF

j_call: TRBJ2-2
v_call: TRBV24-1
d_call: TRBD1
clone_size: few
cdr3_nt: TGTGCCACCAGTGATGAGACAGGGGGAGACACCGGGGAGCTGTTTTTT
cdr3_aa: CATSDETGGDTGELFF

j_call: TRBJ1-4
v_call: TRBV18
d_call: -
clone_size: -
cdr3_nt: TGTGCCAGCTCACCACGCCGTGGGTCAACTAATGAAAAACTGTTTTTT
cdr3_aa: CASSPRRGSTNEKLFF

j_call: TRBJ2-7
v_call: TRBV12-3/TRBV12-4
d_call: TRBD2
clone_size: -
cdr3_nt: TGTGCCAGCAGACATAATAGCGGGGGGGATACGACGCAGTACTTC
cdr3_aa: CASRHNSGGDTTQYF

j_call: TRBJ2-3
v_call: TRBV10-2
d_call: TRBD2
clone_size: many
cdr3_nt: TGCGCCAGCGCCGGGACTAGCGCCACAGATACGCAGTATTTT
cdr3_aa: CASAGTSATDTQYF

j_call: TRBJ1-1
v_call: TRBV20-1
d_call: TRBD1
clone_size: -
cdr3_nt: TGCAGTGCTAGAGATCCGGACAGGGGGCTAGGGAACACTGAAGCTTTCTTT
cdr3_aa: CSARDPDRGLGNTEAFF

j_call: TRBJ2-2
v_call: TRBV6-5
d_call: TRBD1
clone_size: many
cdr3_nt: TGTGCCAGCAGTTACTCCCCGACAGGGAAAGGCGGGGAGCTGTTTTTT
cdr3_aa: CASSYSPTGKGGELFF

j_call: TRBJ2-7
v_call: TRBV19
d_call: TRBD2
clone_size: few
cdr3_nt: TGTGCCAGTAGACCGGGGACTAGCGGGATGAAGTACTTC
cdr3_aa: CASRPGTSGMKYF

j_call: TRBJ1-6
v_call: TRBV7-3
d_call: -
clone_size: many
cdr3_nt: TGTGCCAGCAGCCTCAAGCACGGGGGGAATTCACCCCTCCACTTT
cdr3_aa: CASSLKHGGNSPLHF

j_call: TRBJ2-7
v_call: TRBV5-6
d_call: -
clone_size: -
cdr3_nt: TGTGCCAGCAGCTTCATGGGGCGGTACGAGCAGTACTTC
cdr3_aa: CASSFMGRYEQYF

j_call: TRBJ2-3
v_call: TRBV12-3/TRBV12-4
d_call: -
clone_size: many
cdr3_nt: TGTGCCAGCAGTTTATTGGGGCCACAGGGTAGCGATACGCAGTATTTT
cdr3_aa: CASSLLGPQGSDTQYF

j_call: TRBJ1-5
v_call: TRBV12-3/TRBV12-4
d_call: -
clone_size: -
cdr3_nt: TGTGCCAGCAGCCCGGGTTTGGGGAATCAGCCCCAGCATTTT
cdr3_aa: CASSPGLGNQPQHF

j_call: TRBJ2-7
v_call: TRBV5-1
d_call: -
clone_size: many
cdr3_nt: TGCGCCAGCAGCAACGACGGTGCCTCCTACGAGCAGTACTTC
cdr3_aa: CASSNDGASYEQYF

j_call: TRBJ2-1
v_call: TRBV29-1
d_call: -
clone_size: few
cdr3_nt: TGCAGCGTTGATGACTTTTACAATGAGCAGTTCTTC
cdr3_aa: CSVDDFYNEQFF

j_call: TRBJ2-5
v_call: TRBV6-1
d_call: -
clone_size: many
cdr3_nt: TGTGCCAGCATCCCCGGCGAGGGAAAAGAGACCCAGTACTTC
cdr3_aa: CASIPGEGKETQYF

j_call: TRBJ2-2
v_call: TRBV11-2
d_call: -
clone_size: few
cdr3_nt: TGTGCCAGCAGTCATCGGAGGGGGGCCCAGAACACCGGGGAGCTGTTTTTT
cdr3_aa: CASSHRRGAQNTGELFF

j_call: TRBJ2-1
v_call: TRBV7-8
d_call: -
clone_size: many
cdr3_nt: TGTGCCAGCAGCTTGGAGGGGGGCAAACACAATGAGCAGTTCTTC
cdr3_aa: CASSLEGGKHNEQFF

j_call: TRBJ2-4
v_call: TRBV20-1
d_call: -
clone_size: many
cdr3_nt: TGCAGTGCTAGAGTCGACGGCGGGACCAAAAACATTCAGTACTTC
cdr3_aa: CSARVDGGTKNIQYF

j_call: TRBJ1-1
v_call: TRBV28
d_call: -
clone_size: -
cdr3_nt: TGTGCCAGCGCCCCCGGGGCTGAAGCTTTCTTT
cdr3_aa: CASAPGAEAFF

j_call: TRBJ2-3
v_call: TRBV5-6
d_call: -
clone_size: many
cdr3_nt: TGTGCCAGCAGCTTGCCAGGGGCCACAGATACGCAGTATTTT
cdr3_aa: CASSLPGATDTQYF

j_call: TRBJ2-4
v_call: TRBV2
d_call: -
clone_size: few
cdr3_nt: TGTGCCAGCAGTGAGGGGATTACGGGGCAAGGCAAAAACATTCAGTACTTC
cdr3_aa: CASSEGITGQGKNIQYF

j_call: TRBJ2-7
v_call: TRBV7-2
d_call: -
clone_size: few
cdr3_nt: TGTGCCAGCAGCTTAGCCGGGAAAGTAATCGACGAGCAGTACTTC
cdr3_aa: CASSLAGKVIDEQYF

j_call: TRBJ2-5
v_call: TRBV27
d_call: TRBD1
clone_size: -
cdr3_nt: TGTGCCAGCGTACCCAAACCGGGACAGCGCGAGACCCAGTACTTC
cdr3_aa: CASVPKPGQRETQYF

j_call: TRBJ2-5
v_call: TRBV5-1
d_call: -
clone_size: many
cdr3_nt: TGCGCCAGCAGCAAACAGGGTATTGAGGAAGAGACCCAGTACTTC
cdr3_aa: CASSKQGIEEETQYF

j_call: TRBJ1-1
v_call: TRBV20-1
d_call: -
clone_size: few
cdr3_nt: TGCAGTGCTCTATTAGGGTATGGGACTGAAGCTTTCTTT
cdr3_aa: CSALLGYGTEAFF

j_call: TRBJ2-2
v_call: TRBV7-9
d_call: TRBD2
clone_size: many
cdr3_nt: TGTGCCAGCAGCGCCAGGAGACTAGCGGGACACACCGGGGAGCTGTTTTTT
cdr3_aa: CASSARRLAGHTGELFF

j_call: TRBJ2-7
v_call: TRBV18
d_call: -
clone_size: -
cdr3_nt: TGTGCCAGCTCACGGACCCGGGCGGAGGACGAGCAGTACTTC
cdr3_aa: CASSRTRAEDEQYF

j_call: TRBJ1-6
v_call: TRBV10-3
d_call: TRBD1
clone_size: many
cdr3_nt: TGTGCCATCAGAGACGGGACAGTAGGTTCACCCCTCCACTTT
cdr3_aa: CAIRDGTVGSPLHF

j_call: TRBJ1-2
v_call: TRBV24-1
d_call: TRBD1
clone_size: many
cdr3_nt: TGTGCCACCAGTGACAGTACAGGGGGAAGGTATGGCTACACCTTC
cdr3_aa: CATSDSTGGRYGYTF

j_call: TRBJ2-7
v_call: TRBV5-1
d_call: TRBD2
clone_size: -
cdr3_nt: TGCGCCAGCAGCTTGGACGGGACTAGCGGTTACGAGCAGTACTTC
cdr3_aa: CASSLDGTSGYEQYF

j_call: TRBJ2-7
v_call: TRBV28
d_call: -
clone_size: few
cdr3_nt: TGTGCCAGCAGTTTTAATCTAGCGTCCTACGAGCAGTACTTC
cdr3_aa: CASSFNLASYEQYF

j_call: TRBJ2-2
v_call: TRBV20-1
d_call: -
clone_size: few
cdr3_nt: TGCAGTGCTAGAGATGACAGGAGACCGAACACCGGGGAGCTGTTTTTT
cdr3_aa: CSARDDRRPNTGELFF

j_call: TRBJ2-1
v_call: TRBV10-2
d_call: TRBD2
clone_size: -
cdr3_nt: TGCGCCAGCAGGCCGGGAGGGCCGGGCAATGAGCAGTTCTTC
cdr3_aa: CASRPGGPGNEQFF

j_call: TRBJ1-1
v_call: TRBV9
d_call: -
clone_size: many
cdr3_nt: TGTGCCAGCAGCGTAGGGCAGGGGTCTGAAGCTTTCTTT
cdr3_aa: CASSVGQGSEAFF

j_call: TRBJ2-7
v_call: TRBV21-1
d_call: -
clone_size: -
cdr3_nt: TGTGCCAGCAGCAAAGAAGGGCCCGACAGGAGGATCTTCTACGAGCAGTACTTC
cdr3_aa: CASSKEGPDRRIFYEQYF

j_call: TRBJ2-1
v_call: TRBV12-3/TRBV12-4
d_call: TRBD2
clone_size: many
cdr3_nt: TGTGCCAGCAGTTCCGCCAGCGGGGTAACCTACAATGAGCAGTTCTTC
cdr3_aa: CASSSASGVTYNEQFF

j_call: TRBJ2-1
v_call: TRBV12-3/TRBV12-4
d_call: TRBD2
clone_size: many
cdr3_nt: TGTGCCAGCAGTTATAGCCCGGGACTAGCGGGCCTAAAGGAGCAGTTCTTC
cdr3_aa: CASSYSPGLAGLKEQFF

j_call: TRBJ2-1
v_call: TRBV7-9
d_call: -
clone_size: -
cdr3_nt: TGTGCCAGCAGCTTAACCTCGGAGGGGGAGTGGTCCAATGAGCAGTTCTTC
cdr3_aa: CASSLTSEGEWSNEQFF

j_call: TRBJ2-5
v_call: TRBV12-5
d_call: -
clone_size: many
cdr3_nt: TGTGCTAGTGGTTTGGACTCCGGGACGGATCAAGAGACCCAGTACTTC
cdr3_aa: CASGLDSGTDQETQYF

j_call: TRBJ2-1
v_call: TRBV25-1
d_call: -
clone_size: -
cdr3_nt: TGTGCCAGCAGTCCGTTAGATCCGCAGAACAATGAGCAGTTCTTC
cdr3_aa: CASSPLDPQNNEQFF

j_call: TRBJ2-7
v_call: TRBV7-7
d_call: -
clone_size: -
cdr3_nt: TGTGCCAGCAGCTTCTCCCTCGGACAGAGCGACGAGCAGTACTTC
cdr3_aa: CASSFSLGQSDEQYF

j_call: TRBJ1-1
v_call: TRBV20-1
d_call: -
clone_size: few
cdr3_nt: TGCAGTGCTAGGGGGACTGACAGGCTGGTCGGCACTGAAGCTTTCTTT
cdr3_aa: CSARGTDRLVGTEAFF

j_call: TRBJ2-7
v_call: TRBV7-2
d_call: TRBD1
clone_size: many
cdr3_nt: TGTGCCAGCAGCTTAGCAAGGACAGGGACACCCACGGGGGAGCAGTACTTC
cdr3_aa: CASSLARTGTPTGEQYF

j_call: TRBJ2-7
v_call: TRBV5-1
d_call: TRBD2
clone_size: few
cdr3_nt: TGCGCCAGCAGGTTTTCGGGAGGGAGAACCTACGAGCAGTACTTC
cdr3_aa: CASRFSGGRTYEQYF

j_call: TRBJ2-1
v_call: TRBV7-9
d_call: -
clone_size: many
cdr3_nt: TGCTCCTACAATGAGCAGTTCTTC
cdr3_aa: CSYNEQFF

j_call: TRBJ1-1
v_call: TRBV3-1
d_call: -
clone_size: -
cdr3_nt: TGTGCCAGCAGCCCCGATTTGGGAGATGGAGCTTTCTTT
cdr3_aa: CASSPDLGDGAFF

j_call: TRBJ1-2
v_call: TRBV12-3/TRBV12-4
d_call: TRBD1
clone_size: many
cdr3_nt: TGTGCCAGCAGTACAGGGGCCTCGTTTGGTGGCTACACCTTC
cdr3_aa: CASSTGASFGGYTF

j_call: TRBJ2-7
v_call: TRBV6-1
d_call: TRBD2
clone_size: -
cdr3_nt: TGTGCCAGCAGACTAAGCGGGAGCGGGACCTACGAGCAGTACTTC
cdr3_aa: CASRLSGSGTYEQYF

j_call: TRBJ2-1
v_call: TRBV12-3/TRBV12-4
d_call: TRBD2
clone_size: few
cdr3_nt: TGTGCCAGCAGTTTAATAGCGGGAGGGCTCAATGAGCAGTTCTTC
cdr3_aa: CASSLIAGGLNEQFF